This passage covers 15 T cell receptor beta chains from one sample sequenced in a study of Graves' ophthalmopathy and Graves' hyperthyroidism. Amplified material comprised TCR beta CDR3 regions derived from RNA transcripts. After a first-round RT-PCR with HTBI primers, a second-round multiplex PCR was run. Each CDR3 protein is one row after TCRdb ran MiXCR on the multiplex PCR reads. The profile shows about 700,000 distinct CDR3 sequences, roughly two fifths of them singletons. Sequencing input: peripheral blood. Receptors were obtained from an adult man with Graves' ophthalmopathy.

The chain has TRBV6-5 and TRBJ1-2, with TRBD1 matching over 8 bases. Germline values: CDR1 MNHEY, CDR2 SVGAGI. V shed 4 bases and J 8 bases; nucleotides not matched to a gene: 9. The CDR3 runs 14 residues. The CDR3 loop is CASSSPQGVEGYTF. CDR3 nucleotide sequence: TGTGCCAGCAGTTCTCCACAGGGGGTAGAAGGCTACACCTTC.

The V gene is TRBV24-1, the J gene TRBJ2-2; TRBD1 agrees at 7 bases. The CDR3 has 19 residues. The trim removed 2 bases at V and 6 bases at J, leaving 17 bases unmatched. Germline V gene data show CDR1 as KGHDR and CDR2 as SFDVKD. The CDR3 protein is CATSDYRRTGTLGSGELFF. The DNA for the CDR3 is TGTGCCACCAGTGATTATCGAAGGACAGGAACTTTGGGGTCCGGGGAGCTGTTTTTT.

This clonotype has at least ten counts. The chain is built from TRBV29-1 and TRBJ1-2; TRBD1 agrees at 10 bases. The CDR3 extends over 14 amino acids. In germline, CDR1 is SQVTM, CDR2 ANQGSEA. The J segment lost 5 bases and the V segment lost 3 bases, leaving 6 bases of the junction unmatched. The CDR3 nucleotides are TGCAGCGTTGATGGGACAGGGGTTAGGTATGGCTACACCTTC. Protein product: CSVDGTGVRYGYTF.

The chain carries TRBV19 and TRBJ2-7; 11 nucleotides match TRBD1. The CDR3 totals 16 residues. Trimming removed 3 bases from V and 4 bases from J; junction bases left unmatched: 8. CDR1 is LNHDA, CDR2 SQIVND, per germline (reference sequence). The CDR3, as DNA: TGTGCCAGTAGTATGATCGGGGACAGGGGGAAGTACGAGCAGTACTTC. This gives the protein CASSMIGDRGKYEQYF.

The rearrangement uses TRBV2 and TRBJ2-3, with D unresolved. The CDR3 is 11 residues long. V was cut by 6 bases and J by 3 bases, with 4 bases left in between. CDR1 and CDR2 from the germline V gene are SNHLY and FYNNEI. CDR3 nucleotide sequence: TGTGCCAGCAGGCAGACAGATACGCAGTATTTT. This codes for CASRQTDTQYF.

The chain combines TRBV19 with TRBJ1-1; no firm D call. Germline values: CDR1 LNHDA, CDR2 SQIVND (reference sequence). The CDR3 consists of 14 residues. V shed 8 bases and J shed 3 bases, with 16 bases lying between them. The CDR3 nucleotides are TGTGCCAGTGCCCTGGGGAGTGGGTACACTGAAGCTTTCTTT. It specifies CASALGSGYTEAFF.

This clonotype has more than one count but fewer than ten. This chain connects TRBV29-1 to TRBJ1-1; D is undetermined. Germline V gene data show CDR1 as SQVTM and CDR2 as ANQGSEA. V was cut by 8 bases and J by 1 base, with 20 bases left in between. The CDR3 spans 15 residues. CDR3 residues: CSSEAVGTGNTEAFF. DNA for the CDR3: TGCAGCAGTGAAGCAGTGGGTACTGGGAACACTGAAGCTTTCTTT.

This clonotype has a count of ten or more. The chain carries TRBV24-1 and TRBJ1-2, with no clear D. V was cut by 1 base and J by 7 bases, with 6 bases left in between. In germline, CDR1 is KGHDR, CDR2 SFDVKD. This CDR3 is built from 12 residues. For the CDR3, the DNA is TGTGCCACCAGTGATTTACGGGGTGGCTACACCTTC. As protein: CATSDLRGGYTF.

This sequence joins TRBV10-3 and TRBJ2-3, with 7 nucleotides matching TRBD2. The CDR3 consists of 15 residues. Germline V gene lookup returns CDR1 ENHRY and CDR2 SYGVKD. Losses at the gene ends were 6 bases for V and 0 bases for J; bases not matched to a gene: 6. The CDR3 region has the DNA TGTGCCATCAGGGGAACTAGCGCGAGCACAGATACGCAGTATTTT. Translating gives CAIRGTSASTDTQYF.

The chain uses TRBV9 and TRBJ1-2, with D tentatively TRBD1 (5 bases). This CDR3 comprises 15 residues. Germline loops: CDR1 SGDLS, CDR2 YYNGEE. The ends were cut back, 3 bases at V and 5 bases at J, with 17 bases in the middle. The chain's CDR3 is CASSASTSGGYGYTF. CDR3 nucleotide sequence: TGTGCCAGCAGCGCAAGTACTTCGGGGGGGTATGGCTACACCTTC.

This chain uses TRBV10-3 with TRBJ2-7, with D perhaps matching TRBD2 (6 bases). Trimming stripped 10 bases from V and 1 base from J, with 20 bases between. Per the germline V gene, CDR1 is ENHRY and CDR2 is SYGVKD. This CDR3 comprises 15 residues. The CDR3 region has the DNA TGTGCCAGCAGCGAAACGTGGGGGGTGTCCTACGAGCAGTACTTC. The encoded protein is CASSETWGVSYEQYF.

This CDR3 is CATSSPDTSSNYGYTF. The CDR3 DNA reads as TGTGCCACCAGCAGCCCGGACACCTCGTCTAACTATGGCTACACCTTC. The chain carries TRBV15 and TRBJ1-2; D perhaps matches TRBD1 (5 bases). Germline V lookup: CDR1 LNHNV, CDR2 YYDKDF (reference sequence). The CDR3 runs to 16 residues. V was shortened by 3 bases and J by 0 bases, with 14 bases between the two germline ends.

The CDR3 DNA sequence: TGTGCCAGTAGGGGACCCTCCTCTGGGGCCAACGTCCTGACTTTC. Encoded protein: CASRGPSSGANVLTF. The V call is TRBV19, the J call TRBJ2-6; D tentatively reads TRBD1 or TRBD2 (5 bases each). This CDR3 comprises 15 residues. Trimming cost V 6 bases and J 0 bases, with 9 bases left between them. Germline values: CDR1 LNHDA, CDR2 SQIVND (reference sequence).

Note on this clonotype: A read error may be the cause here, since a much bigger clone is one base away. The V gene is TRBV7-2, the J gene TRBJ1-6, with D perhaps matching TRBD1 (5 bases). CDR1 and CDR2 from the germline V gene are SGHTA and FQGNSA. Trimming shortened V by 5 bases and J by 7 bases, and 15 bases separated the two germline ends. CDR3 size: 15 residues. CDR3 protein: CASSHGGSGNSPLHF. DNA for the CDR3: TGTGCCAGCAGCCACGGGGGGAGCGGCAATTCACCCCTCCACTTT.

This clonotype was found many times. This chain's CDR3 is CASSLAGAHEQYF. CDR3 sequence (DNA): TGTGCCAGCAGCTTGGCAGGGGCCCACGAGCAGTACTTC. The chain is built from TRBV13 and TRBJ2-7; maybe TRBD1 (6 bases). Deletions cut 3 bases from V and 5 bases from J, with 11 bases between. The germline gives CDR1 PRHDT, CDR2 FYEKMQ (reference sequence). The CDR3 length is 13 residues.